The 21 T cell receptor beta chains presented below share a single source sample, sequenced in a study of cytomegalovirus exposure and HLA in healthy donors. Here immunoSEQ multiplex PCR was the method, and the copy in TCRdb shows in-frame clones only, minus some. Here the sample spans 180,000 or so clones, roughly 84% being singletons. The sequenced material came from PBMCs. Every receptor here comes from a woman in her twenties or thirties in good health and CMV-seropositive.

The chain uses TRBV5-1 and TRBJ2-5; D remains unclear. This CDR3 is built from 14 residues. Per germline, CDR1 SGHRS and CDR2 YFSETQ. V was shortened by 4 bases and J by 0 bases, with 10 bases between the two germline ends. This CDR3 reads CASSAGSNQETQYF. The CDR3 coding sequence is TGCGCCAGCAGCGCCGGGTCGAACCAAGAGACCCAGTACTTC.

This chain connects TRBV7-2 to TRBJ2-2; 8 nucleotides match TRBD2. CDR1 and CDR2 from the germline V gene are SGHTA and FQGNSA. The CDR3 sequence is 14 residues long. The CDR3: CAGGREGRTGELFF. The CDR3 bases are TGTGCGGGCGGACGGGAGGGCCGGACCGGGGAGCTGTTTTTT.

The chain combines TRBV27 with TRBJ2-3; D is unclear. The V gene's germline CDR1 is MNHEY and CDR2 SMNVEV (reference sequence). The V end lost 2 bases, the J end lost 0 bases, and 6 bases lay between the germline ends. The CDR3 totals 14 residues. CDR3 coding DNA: TGTGCCAGCAGTTTAGATACTAGCACAGATACGCAGTATTTT. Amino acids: CASSLDTSTDTQYF.

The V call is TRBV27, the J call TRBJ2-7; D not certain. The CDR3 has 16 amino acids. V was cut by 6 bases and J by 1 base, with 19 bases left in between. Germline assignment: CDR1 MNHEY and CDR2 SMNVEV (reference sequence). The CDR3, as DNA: TGTGCCAGCAGGGGCAGGATGAATTCTGGGTCCTACGAGCAGTACTTC. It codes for CASRGRMNSGSYEQYF.

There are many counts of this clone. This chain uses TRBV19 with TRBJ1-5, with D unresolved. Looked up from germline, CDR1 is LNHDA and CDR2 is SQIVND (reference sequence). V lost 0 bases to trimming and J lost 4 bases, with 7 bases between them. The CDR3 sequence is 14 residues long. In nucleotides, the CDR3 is TGTGCCAGTAGTATAGACGGAGGAAATCAGCCCCAGCATTTT. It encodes CASSIDGGNQPQHF.

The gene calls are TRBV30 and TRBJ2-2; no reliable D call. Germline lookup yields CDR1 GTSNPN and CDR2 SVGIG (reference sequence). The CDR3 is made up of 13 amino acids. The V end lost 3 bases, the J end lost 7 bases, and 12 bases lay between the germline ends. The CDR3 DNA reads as TGTGCCTGGAGCGGAGCGCCGGGCGGGGAGCTGTTTTTT. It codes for CAWSGAPGGELFF. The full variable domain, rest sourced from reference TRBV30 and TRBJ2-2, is SQTIHQWPATLVQPVGSPLSLECTVEGTSNPNLYWYRQAAGRGLQLLFYSVGIGQISSEVPQNLSASRPQDRQFILSSKKLLLSDSGFYLCAWSGAPGGELFFGEGSRLTVL.

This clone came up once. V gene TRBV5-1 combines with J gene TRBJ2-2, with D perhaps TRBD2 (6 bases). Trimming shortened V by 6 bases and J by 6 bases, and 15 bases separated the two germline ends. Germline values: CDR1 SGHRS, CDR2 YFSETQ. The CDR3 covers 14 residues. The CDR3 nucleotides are TGCGCCAGCACCCCCGGGAGTAAAGCCGGGGAGCTGTTTTTT. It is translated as CASTPGSKAGELFF.

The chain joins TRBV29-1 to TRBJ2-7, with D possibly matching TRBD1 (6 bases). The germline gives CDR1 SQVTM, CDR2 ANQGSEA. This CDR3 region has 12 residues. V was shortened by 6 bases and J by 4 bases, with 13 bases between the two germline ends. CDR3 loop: CSVGQISYEQYF. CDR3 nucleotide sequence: TGCAGCGTCGGACAGATTTCTTACGAGCAGTACTTC.

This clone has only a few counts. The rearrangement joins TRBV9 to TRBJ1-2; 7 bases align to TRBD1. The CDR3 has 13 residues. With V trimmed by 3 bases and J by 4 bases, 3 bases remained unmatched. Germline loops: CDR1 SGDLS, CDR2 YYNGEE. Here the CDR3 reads CASSDRTGYGYTF. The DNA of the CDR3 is TGTGCCAGCAGCGACCGGACAGGCTATGGCTACACCTTC.

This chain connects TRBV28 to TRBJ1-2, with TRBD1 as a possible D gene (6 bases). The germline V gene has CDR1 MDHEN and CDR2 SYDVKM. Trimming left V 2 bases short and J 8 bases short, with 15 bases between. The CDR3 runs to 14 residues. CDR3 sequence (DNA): TGTGCCAGCAGTTTAGCAGGGGCCGCTACAGGCTACACCTTC. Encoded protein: CASSLAGAATGYTF.

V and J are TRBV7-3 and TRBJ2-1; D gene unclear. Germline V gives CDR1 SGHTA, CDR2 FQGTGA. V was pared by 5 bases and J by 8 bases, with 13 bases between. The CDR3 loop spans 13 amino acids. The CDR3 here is CASSPAWQDEQFF. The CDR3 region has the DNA TGTGCCAGCAGCCCGGCGTGGCAGGATGAGCAGTTCTTC.

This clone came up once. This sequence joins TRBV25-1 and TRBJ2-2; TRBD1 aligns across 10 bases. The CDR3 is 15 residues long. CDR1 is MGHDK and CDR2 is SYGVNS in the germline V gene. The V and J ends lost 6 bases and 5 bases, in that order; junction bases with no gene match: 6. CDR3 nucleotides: TGTGCCAGCAGCGAAAGACAGGGGGCGACCGGGGAGCTGTTTTTT. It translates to CASSERQGATGELFF.

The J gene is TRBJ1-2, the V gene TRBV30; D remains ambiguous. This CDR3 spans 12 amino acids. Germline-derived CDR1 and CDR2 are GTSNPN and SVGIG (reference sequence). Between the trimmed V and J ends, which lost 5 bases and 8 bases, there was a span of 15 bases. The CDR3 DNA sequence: TGTGCCTGGGCGATCACTCTGAGGGGCTACACCTTC. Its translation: CAWAITLRGYTF. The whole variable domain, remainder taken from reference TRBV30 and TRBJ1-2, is SQTIHQWPATLVQPVGSPLSLECTVEGTSNPNLYWYRQAAGRGLQLLFYSVGIGQISSEVPQNLSASRPQDRQFILSSKKLLLSDSGFYLCAWAITLRGYTFGSGTRLTVV.

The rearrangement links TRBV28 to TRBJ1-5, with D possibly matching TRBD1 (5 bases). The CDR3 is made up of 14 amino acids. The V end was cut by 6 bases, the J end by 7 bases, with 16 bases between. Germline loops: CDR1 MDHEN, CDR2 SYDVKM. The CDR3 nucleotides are TGTGCCAGCAGCCTACCGGGTAGGGGACAGCCCCAGCATTTT. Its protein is CASSLPGRGQPQHF.

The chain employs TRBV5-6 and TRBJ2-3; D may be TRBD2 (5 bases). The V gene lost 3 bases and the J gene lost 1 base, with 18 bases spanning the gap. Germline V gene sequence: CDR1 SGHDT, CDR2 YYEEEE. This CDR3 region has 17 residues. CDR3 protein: CASSSPGMGRGTDTQYF. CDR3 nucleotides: TGTGCCAGCAGCTCCCCGGGAATGGGAAGGGGCACAGATACGCAGTATTTT.

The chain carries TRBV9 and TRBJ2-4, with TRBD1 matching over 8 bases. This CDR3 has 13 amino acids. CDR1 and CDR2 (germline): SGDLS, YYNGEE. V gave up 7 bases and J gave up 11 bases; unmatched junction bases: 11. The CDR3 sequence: CASSGTGSPFQYF. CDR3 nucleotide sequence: TGTGCCAGCTCCGGGACAGGCTCTCCGTTTCAGTACTTC.

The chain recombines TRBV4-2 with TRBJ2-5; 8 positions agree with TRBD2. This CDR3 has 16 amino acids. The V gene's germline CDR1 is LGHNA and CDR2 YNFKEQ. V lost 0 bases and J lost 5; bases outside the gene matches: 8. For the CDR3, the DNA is TGTGCCAGCAGCCAAGATGGGGCTAGCGGGTATGAGACCCAGTACTTC. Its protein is CASSQDGASGYETQYF.

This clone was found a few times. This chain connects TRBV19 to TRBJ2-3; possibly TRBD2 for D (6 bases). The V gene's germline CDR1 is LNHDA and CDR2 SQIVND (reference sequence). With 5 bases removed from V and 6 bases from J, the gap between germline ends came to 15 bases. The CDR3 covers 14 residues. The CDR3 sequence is CASSAARRVDTQYF. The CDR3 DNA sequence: TGTGCCAGTAGTGCAGCGCGGAGGGTGGATACGCAGTATTTT.

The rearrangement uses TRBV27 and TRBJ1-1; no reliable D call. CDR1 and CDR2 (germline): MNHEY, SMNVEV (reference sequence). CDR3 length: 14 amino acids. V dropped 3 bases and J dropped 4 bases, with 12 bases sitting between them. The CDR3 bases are TGTGCCAGCAGTTTCGATACTTTCTTCACTGAAGCTTTCTTT. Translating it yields CASSFDTFFTEAFF.

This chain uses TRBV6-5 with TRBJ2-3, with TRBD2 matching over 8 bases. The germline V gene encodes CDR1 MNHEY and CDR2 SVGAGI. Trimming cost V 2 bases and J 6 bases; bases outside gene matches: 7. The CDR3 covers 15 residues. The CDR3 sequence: CASSYVLAGRDTQYF. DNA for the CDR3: TGTGCCAGCAGTTACGTTCTAGCGGGCCGGGATACGCAGTATTTT.

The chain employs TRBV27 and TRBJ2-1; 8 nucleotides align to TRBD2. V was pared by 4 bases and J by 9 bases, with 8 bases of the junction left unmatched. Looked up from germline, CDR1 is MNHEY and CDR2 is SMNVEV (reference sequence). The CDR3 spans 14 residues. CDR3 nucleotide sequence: TGTGCCAGCAGTTCTTGGACTAGCTCGGGTGAGCAGTTCTTC. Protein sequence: CASSSWTSSGEQFF.